These T cell receptor beta chains were read from a single sample in a study of T cell responses to AZD1222 COVID-19 vaccine. Method: immunoSEQ multiplex PCR; TCRdb's copy keeps in-frame clones and lacks some. The sample lists 70,000 to 90,000 clones; 70% to 90% were seen once. The sequenced sample was peripheral blood, obtained 28 days after the second AZD1222 dose. The receptors stem from an adult who received the AZD1222 COVID-19 vaccine. Each CDR3 is given with its conserved first and last residue.

j_call | v_call | cdr3_aa
TRBJ1-2 | TRBV27 | CASSSPGRGYGYTF
TRBJ1-5 | TRBV9 | CASSPVAGANQPQHF
TRBJ1-2 | TRBV11-3 | CASSSPRQGSIYGYTF
TRBJ2-5 | TRBV7-2 | CASSSPPATQYF
TRBJ1-4 | TRBV11-3 | CASSATPAEKLFF
TRBJ1-2 | TRBV19 | CASRSPWQTNYGYTF
TRBJ2-7 | TRBV14 | CASSQENKLRTYEQYF
TRBJ1-1 | TRBV19 | CASTLRDSYTEAFF
TRBJ1-1 | TRBV27 | CASSFGTGKNTEAFF
TRBJ2-2 | TRBV5-1 | CASSLLAGQGHDTGELFF
TRBJ1-2 | TRBV5-1 | CASSSSSLGYTF
TRBJ2-5 | TRBV28 | CASSLPGETQYF
TRBJ1-3 | TRBV6-6 | CASSYSSGSGNTIYF
TRBJ2-2 | TRBV12-3/TRBV12-4 | CASRRNTGELFF
TRBJ2-5 | TRBV7-8 | CASSRGLVRQTQYF
TRBJ2-1 | TRBV3-1/TRBV3-2 | CASSQKGGSNEQFF
TRBJ2-3 | TRBV18 | CASSRAGKYTDTQYF
TRBJ2-5 | TRBV28 | CASSGETQYF
TRBJ1-4 | TRBV7-9 | CASSRGQGNEKLFF
TRBJ1-5 | TRBV6-4 | CASDGGGGNQPQHF
TRBJ2-7 | TRBV19 | CASSLDRGHYEQYF
TRBJ1-5 | TRBV6-2/TRBV6-3 | CASSQQGGQIIGGWQHF
TRBJ2-5 | TRBV6-5 | CASRALAVQETQYF
TRBJ1-1 | TRBV7-9 | CASTVGGGVNTEAFF